This T cell receptor (beta chain) was found in a study of cytomegalovirus exposure and HLA in healthy donors. With V trimmed by 6 bases and J by 0 bases, 4 bases remained unmatched. The CDR3 runs 14 residues. The germline V gene encodes CDR1 MNHNY and CDR2 SVGAGI (reference sequence). Primers for the PCR totalled 60 Vbeta and 13 Jbeta. Clones were read by immunoSEQ multiplex PCR, and TCRdb kept only the in-frame ones, dropping some. The sample has 85,000 to 100,000 clones; about three quarters are singletons. What was sequenced was PBMCs. The chain is built from TRBV6-6 and TRBJ1-1; 7 bases align to TRBD1. This receptor was obtained from a human donor in good health. The CDR3 protein is CASREGQMNTEAFF. CDR3 coding DNA: TGTGCCAGCAGGGAGGGACAGATGAACACTGAAGCTTTCTTT.